The 5 T cell receptor beta chains given below trace back to one sample, sequenced in a study of CD8 T cells in Susac syndrome. With random hexamers, reverse transcription was performed on 0.5 to 1 ug of RNA. TCRdb reprocessed the immunoSEQ multiplex PCR reads with MiXCR, giving one entry per CDR3 protein. The sample records 180,000 or so distinct CDR3 sequences, about 95% being singletons. Sequencing was done on a sample of CD4+ T cells from PBMCs. These receptors all come from a human donor in good health.

The chain joins TRBV29-1 to TRBJ2-1; 7 positions agree with TRBD1. CDR1 and CDR2 (germline): SQVTM, ANQGSEA. The CDR3 runs 12 residues. The J segment lost 12 bases and the V segment lost 6 bases, leaving 11 bases of the junction unmatched. This chain's CDR3 is CSVDGTALWQFF. For the CDR3, the DNA is TGCAGCGTGGACGGGACAGCTCTATGGCAGTTCTTC.

The gene calls are TRBV19 and TRBJ1-1; 8 bases match TRBD1. The ends lost 3 bases at V and 1 base at J; junction bases unmatched: 7. Germline V gene sequence: CDR1 LNHDA, CDR2 SQIVND (reference sequence). The CDR3 spans 16 residues. The CDR3 DNA sequence: TGTGCCAGTAGTATCATCGAGACAGGGGCGAACACTGAAGCTTTCTTT. Its protein is CASSIIETGANTEAFF.

This clonotype was seen only once. J is TRBJ2-2 and V is TRBV6-6; D unresolved. This CDR3 spans 12 amino acids. CDR1 and CDR2 (germline): MNHNY, SVGAGI (reference sequence). Between the trimmed V and J ends, which lost 8 bases and 5 bases, there was a span of 9 bases. The CDR3 DNA follows: TGTGCCAGCGGACCGACGACCGGGGAGCTGTTTTTT. Encoded protein: CASGPTTGELFF.

The V call is TRBV20-1, the J call TRBJ1-1, with TRBD1 as a possible D gene (6 bases). Trimming took 4 bases from V and 11 from J, leaving 17 bases between them. The CDR3 runs 12 residues. Germline-derived CDR1 and CDR2 are DFQATT and SNEGSKA (reference sequence). CDR3 DNA: TGCAGTGCTAAGGACAGATATTTCGGGGCTTTCTTT. Its translation: CSAKDRYFGAFF.

This chain uses TRBV9 with TRBJ2-5; perhaps TRBD2 as D (6 bases). The ends were cut back, 0 bases at V and 5 bases at J, with 14 bases in the middle. The CDR3 has 15 amino acids. Germline CDR1 and CDR2: SGDLS and YYNGEE. This CDR3 is CASSVGNPRGETQYF. For the CDR3, the DNA is TGTGCCAGCAGCGTAGGAAATCCCCGGGGGGAGACCCAGTACTTC.